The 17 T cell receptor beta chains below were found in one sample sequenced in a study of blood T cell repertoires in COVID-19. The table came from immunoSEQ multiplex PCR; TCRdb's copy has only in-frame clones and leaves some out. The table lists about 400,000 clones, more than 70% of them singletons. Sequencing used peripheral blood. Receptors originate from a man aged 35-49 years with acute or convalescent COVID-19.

CDR3 residues: CASSPSPGWGNTIYF. CDR3 coding DNA: TGTGCCAGCAGCCCATCCCCGGGATGGGGAAACACCATATATTTT. This chain links TRBV6-4 with TRBJ1-3; D remains unclear. Germline CDR1 and CDR2: MRHNA and SNTAGT. This CDR3 comprises 15 residues. Trimming took 6 bases from V and 4 from J, leaving 16 bases between them.

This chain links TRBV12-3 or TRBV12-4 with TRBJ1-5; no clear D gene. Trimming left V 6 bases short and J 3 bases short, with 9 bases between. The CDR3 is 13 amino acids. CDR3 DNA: TGTGCCAGCAGCAACCAGGACAATCAGCCCCAGCATTTT. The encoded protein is CASSNQDNQPQHF.

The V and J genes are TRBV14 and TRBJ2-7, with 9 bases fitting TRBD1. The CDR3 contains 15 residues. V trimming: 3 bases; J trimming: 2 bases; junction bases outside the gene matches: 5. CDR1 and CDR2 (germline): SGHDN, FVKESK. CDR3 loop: CASSQWGQGTYEQYF. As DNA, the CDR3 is TGTGCCAGCAGCCAGTGGGGACAGGGAACCTACGAGCAGTACTTC. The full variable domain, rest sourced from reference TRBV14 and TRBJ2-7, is EAGVTQFPSHSVIEKGQTVTLRCDPISGHDNLYWYRRVMGKEIKFLLHFVKESKQDESGMPNNRFLAERTGGTYSTLKVQPAELEDSGVYFCASSQWGQGTYEQYFGPGTRLTVT.

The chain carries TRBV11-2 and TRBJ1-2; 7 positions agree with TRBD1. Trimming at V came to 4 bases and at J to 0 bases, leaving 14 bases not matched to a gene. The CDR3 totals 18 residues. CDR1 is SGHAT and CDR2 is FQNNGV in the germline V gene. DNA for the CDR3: TGTGCCAGCAGCTCAATAAGACAGGGAGGATTAGCTAACTATGGCTACACCTTC. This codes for CASSSIRQGGLANYGYTF.

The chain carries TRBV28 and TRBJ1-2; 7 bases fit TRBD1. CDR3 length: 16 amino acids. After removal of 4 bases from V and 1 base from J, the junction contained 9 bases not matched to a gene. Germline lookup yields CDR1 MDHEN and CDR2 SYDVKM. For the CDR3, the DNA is TGTGCCAGCAGTTCATACAGGGGTCGGGGTAACTATGGCTACACCTTC. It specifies CASSSYRGRGNYGYTF.

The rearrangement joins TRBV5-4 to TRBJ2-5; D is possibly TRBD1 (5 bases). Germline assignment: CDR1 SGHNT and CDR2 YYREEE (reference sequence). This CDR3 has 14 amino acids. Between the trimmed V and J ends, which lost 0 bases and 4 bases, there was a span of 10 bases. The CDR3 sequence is CASSLALGRETQYF. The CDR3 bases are TGTGCCAGCAGCTTGGCACTGGGGCGAGAGACCCAGTACTTC.

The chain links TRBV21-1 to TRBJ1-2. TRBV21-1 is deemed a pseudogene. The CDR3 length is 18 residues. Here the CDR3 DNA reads TGTGCCAGCAGCAATCCCGCGTCTCGGCCGCCTGGGGAGTATGGCTACACCTTC. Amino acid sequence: CASSNPASRPPGEYGYTF.

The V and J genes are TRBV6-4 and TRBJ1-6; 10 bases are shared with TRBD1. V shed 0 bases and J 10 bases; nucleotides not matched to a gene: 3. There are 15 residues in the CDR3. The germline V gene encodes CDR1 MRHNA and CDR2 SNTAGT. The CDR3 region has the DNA TGTGCCAGCAGTGACTCCGGGACAGGGGCCTCACCCCTCCACTTT. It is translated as CASSDSGTGASPLHF.

The CDR3: CASSFGTRGSTEAFF. Here the CDR3 DNA reads TGTGCCAGCAGTTTCGGAACGAGAGGGAGCACTGAAGCTTTCTTT. The V and J genes are TRBV28 and TRBJ1-1; the D is unclear. The germline gives CDR1 MDHEN, CDR2 SYDVKM. The CDR3 loop spans 15 amino acids. Trimming removed 3 bases at V and 4 bases at J, with 15 bases between.

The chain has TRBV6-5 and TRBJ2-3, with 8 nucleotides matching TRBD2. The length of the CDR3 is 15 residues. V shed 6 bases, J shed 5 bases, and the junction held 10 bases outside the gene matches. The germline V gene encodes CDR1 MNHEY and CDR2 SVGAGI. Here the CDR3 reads CASSRGGGGQDTQYF. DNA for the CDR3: TGTGCCAGCAGCCGGGGGGGCGGAGGTCAAGATACGCAGTATTTT.

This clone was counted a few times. The CDR3: CASRHSDRGYGYTF. CDR3 DNA: TGTGCCAGCAGACACTCGGACAGGGGGTATGGCTACACCTTC. The chain uses TRBV27 and TRBJ1-2, with 10 bases identical to TRBD1. The V segment lost 6 bases and the J segment 5 bases; nucleotides outside the gene matches: 6. Germline assignment: CDR1 MNHEY and CDR2 SMNVEV (reference sequence). The CDR3 runs to 14 residues.

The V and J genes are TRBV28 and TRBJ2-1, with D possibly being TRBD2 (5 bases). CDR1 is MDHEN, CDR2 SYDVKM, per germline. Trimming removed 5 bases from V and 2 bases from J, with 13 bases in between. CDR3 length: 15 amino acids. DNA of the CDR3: TGTGCCAGCAGTCTCCCCCCCGGGACCTACAATGAGCAGTTCTTC. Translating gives CASSLPPGTYNEQFF.

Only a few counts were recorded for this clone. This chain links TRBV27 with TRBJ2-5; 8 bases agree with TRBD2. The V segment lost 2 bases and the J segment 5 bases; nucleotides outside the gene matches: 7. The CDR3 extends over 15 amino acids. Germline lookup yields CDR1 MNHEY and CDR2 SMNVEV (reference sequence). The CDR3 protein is CASSLAGTRGETQYF. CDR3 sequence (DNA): TGTGCCAGCAGTTTAGCCGGGACTAGGGGGGAGACCCAGTACTTC.

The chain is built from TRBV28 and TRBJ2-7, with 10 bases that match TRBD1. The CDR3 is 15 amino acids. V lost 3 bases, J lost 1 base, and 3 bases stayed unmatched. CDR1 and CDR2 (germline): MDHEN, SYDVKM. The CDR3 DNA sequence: TGTGCCAGCAGTTTGACAGGGGGCGCATCCTACGAGCAGTACTTC. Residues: CASSLTGGASYEQYF.

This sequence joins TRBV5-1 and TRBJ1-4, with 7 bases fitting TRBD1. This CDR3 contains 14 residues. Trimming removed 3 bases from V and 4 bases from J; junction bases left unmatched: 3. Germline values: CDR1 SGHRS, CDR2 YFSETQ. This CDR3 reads CASSWGDSNEKLFF. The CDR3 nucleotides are TGCGCCAGCAGCTGGGGGGACAGTAATGAAAAACTGTTTTTT.

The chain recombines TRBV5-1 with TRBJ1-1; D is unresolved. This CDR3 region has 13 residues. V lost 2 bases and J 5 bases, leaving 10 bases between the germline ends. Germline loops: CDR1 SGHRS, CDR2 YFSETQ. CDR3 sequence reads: CASSFEGRTEAFF. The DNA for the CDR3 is TGCGCCAGCAGCTTTGAGGGTCGTACTGAAGCTTTCTTT.

The CDR3 bases are TGTGCCATCAGTGACCCCGGGACTGGTGGGGGCTACACCTTC. Its protein product is CAISDPGTGGGYTF. V is TRBV10-3 and J is TRBJ1-2, with TRBD1 as a possible D gene (5 bases). Per the germline V gene, CDR1 is ENHRY and CDR2 is SYGVKD. CDR3 length equals 14 residues. Trimming cost V 3 bases and J 8 bases, with 16 bases left between them.